This is a list of T cell receptor beta chains from one sample in a study of cytomegalovirus exposure and HLA in healthy donors. Some clones are missing from TCRdb's copy, which holds only in-frame ones; the method was immunoSEQ multiplex PCR. The table lists approximately 56,000 clones, about 71% of them singletons. Sequenced sample: PBMCs. The receptors were gathered from a woman between 50 and 59 years old in good health and CMV-seropositive. The CDR3 runs from the conserved cysteine through the conserved F or W. Fields, in order: D gene, clone size, V gene, J gene, CDR3 protein, CDR3 DNA. D genes are given only for firm matches. Size values are once, few and many counts, or a class for expanded clones, and some rows have none.

d_call: TRBD1; clone_size: -; v_call: TRBV28; j_call: TRBJ1-1; cdr3_aa: CASSLTGTGRMNTEAFF; cdr3_nt: TGTGCCAGCAGTTTAACCGGGACAGGTCGAATGAACACTGAAGCTTTCTTT
d_call: -; clone_size: -; v_call: TRBV5-6; j_call: TRBJ1-6; cdr3_aa: CASSITSFNSPLHF; cdr3_nt: TGTGCCAGCAGCATTACGAGTTTTAATTCACCCCTCCACTTT
d_call: -; clone_size: -; v_call: TRBV7-8; j_call: TRBJ2-7; cdr3_aa: CASSLTVSSYEQYF; cdr3_nt: TGTGCCAGCAGCTTGACAGTGAGCTCCTACGAGCAGTACTTC
d_call: TRBD2; clone_size: once; v_call: TRBV4-3; j_call: TRBJ2-7; cdr3_aa: CASSQDHSGESSYEQYF; cdr3_nt: TGCGCCAGCAGCCAAGATCATAGCGGGGAGAGCTCCTACGAGCAGTACTTC
d_call: -; clone_size: -; v_call: TRBV7-9; j_call: TRBJ1-1; cdr3_aa: CASSFEGGGTEAFF; cdr3_nt: TGTGCCAGCAGCTTCGAAGGGGGGGGCACTGAAGCTTTCTTT
d_call: -; clone_size: -; v_call: TRBV14; j_call: TRBJ2-1; cdr3_aa: CASSQEVFGSEQFF; cdr3_nt: TGTGCCAGCAGCCAAGAAGTCTTTGGGAGTGAGCAGTTCTTC
d_call: TRBD2; clone_size: -; v_call: TRBV2; j_call: TRBJ2-1; cdr3_aa: CASSGKTSGSNEQFF; cdr3_nt: TGTGCCAGCAGTGGGAAGACTAGCGGGTCTAATGAGCAGTTCTTC
d_call: -; clone_size: -; v_call: TRBV6-5; j_call: TRBJ1-6; cdr3_aa: CASSGGGALYSPLHF; cdr3_nt: TGTGCCAGCAGTGGGGGGGGTGCACTATATTCACCCCTCCACTTT
d_call: TRBD2; clone_size: -; v_call: TRBV28; j_call: TRBJ2-7; cdr3_aa: CASSLRTSGTPPYEQYF; cdr3_nt: TGTGCCAGCAGTTTAAGGACTAGCGGGACGCCCCCCTACGAGCAGTACTTC
d_call: TRBD1; clone_size: -; v_call: TRBV5-7; j_call: TRBJ2-7; cdr3_aa: CASSSRDLGQESYEQYF; cdr3_nt: TGTGCCAGCAGCTCCCGAGACCTGGGACAGGAGTCCTACGAGCAGTACTTC
d_call: -; clone_size: once; v_call: TRBV5-1; j_call: TRBJ1-2; cdr3_aa: CASSLVEGGYGYTF; cdr3_nt: TGCGCCAGCAGCTTGGTGGAGGGTGGCTATGGCTACACCTTC
d_call: TRBD2; clone_size: -; v_call: TRBV7-2; j_call: TRBJ2-1; cdr3_aa: CASSLGAGGGFGEQFF; cdr3_nt: TGTGCCAGCAGCTTAGGCGCGGGGGGAGGATTTGGTGAGCAGTTCTTC
d_call: -; clone_size: -; v_call: TRBV9; j_call: TRBJ2-2; cdr3_aa: CASSFPPEDSNTGELFF; cdr3_nt: TGTGCCAGCAGCTTTCCCCCCGAGGACTCAAACACCGGGGAGCTGTTTTTT
d_call: -; clone_size: -; v_call: TRBV9; j_call: TRBJ2-3; cdr3_aa: CASSVAGHSTDTQYF; cdr3_nt: TGTGCCAGCAGCGTAGCTGGACACTCCACAGATACGCAGTATTTT
d_call: TRBD1; clone_size: -; v_call: TRBV7-9; j_call: TRBJ1-1; cdr3_aa: CASSITGDTEAFF; cdr3_nt: TGTGCCAGCAGCATTACAGGGGATACTGAAGCTTTCTTT
d_call: TRBD1; clone_size: few; v_call: TRBV7-9; j_call: TRBJ1-1; cdr3_aa: CASSSQGGDTEAFF; cdr3_nt: TGTGCCAGCAGCTCACAGGGGGGGGACACTGAAGCTTTCTTT
d_call: TRBD2; clone_size: -; v_call: TRBV5-4; j_call: TRBJ2-7; cdr3_aa: CASSPPKTSGRTAYEQYF; cdr3_nt: TGTGCCAGCAGCCCACCTAAGACTAGCGGGAGGACAGCCTACGAGCAGTACTTC
d_call: -; clone_size: -; v_call: TRBV7-2; j_call: TRBJ2-5; cdr3_aa: CASSFRTRGETQYF; cdr3_nt: TGTGCCAGCAGCTTCAGGACCCGGGGGGAGACCCAGTACTTC
d_call: TRBD1; clone_size: -; v_call: TRBV2; j_call: TRBJ2-7; cdr3_aa: CASSEDGTGNYEQYF; cdr3_nt: TGTGCCAGCAGTGAAGACGGGACAGGAAACTACGAGCAGTACTTC
d_call: TRBD1; clone_size: -; v_call: TRBV4-3; j_call: TRBJ1-2; cdr3_aa: CASRTGGSGYTF; cdr3_nt: TGCGCCAGCAGAACAGGGGGATCTGGCTACACCTTC
d_call: TRBD2; clone_size: -; v_call: TRBV16; j_call: TRBJ2-1; cdr3_aa: CASSQEAGLLNNEQFF; cdr3_nt: TGTGCCAGCAGCCAAGAAGCGGGACTCCTGAACAATGAGCAGTTCTTC
d_call: TRBD1; clone_size: -; v_call: TRBV4-3; j_call: TRBJ1-2; cdr3_aa: CASSEGTGAYGYTF; cdr3_nt: TGCGCCAGCAGCGAAGGGACAGGGGCCTATGGCTACACCTTC
d_call: TRBD2; clone_size: -; v_call: TRBV7-3; j_call: TRBJ2-2; cdr3_aa: CASSFSGGTGIGELFF; cdr3_nt: TGTGCCAGCAGCTTTAGCGGGGGGACCGGGATCGGGGAGCTGTTTTTT
d_call: -; clone_size: few; v_call: TRBV5-5; j_call: TRBJ2-3; cdr3_aa: CASSLSQPQDTQYF; cdr3_nt: TGTGCCAGCAGCTTGAGTCAGCCACAGGATACGCAGTATTTT
d_call: TRBD2; clone_size: -; v_call: TRBV5-6; j_call: TRBJ2-1; cdr3_aa: CASSTLLAGDFDEQFF; cdr3_nt: TGTGCCAGCAGCACACTTTTAGCGGGAGACTTCGATGAGCAGTTCTTC
d_call: TRBD2; clone_size: -; v_call: TRBV18; j_call: TRBJ2-7; cdr3_aa: CASSRGTTYEQYF; cdr3_nt: TGTGCCAGCTCACGAGGGACTACCTACGAGCAGTACTTC
d_call: -; clone_size: -; v_call: TRBV7-9; j_call: TRBJ1-3; cdr3_aa: CASSLSSRGFFSGNTIYF; cdr3_nt: TGTGCCAGCAGCTTAAGTAGTAGGGGTTTCTTCTCTGGAAACACCATATATTTT
d_call: TRBD2; clone_size: -; v_call: TRBV5-1; j_call: TRBJ2-7; cdr3_aa: CASSPGRGGSYEQYF; cdr3_nt: TGCGCCAGCAGCCCCGGGAGGGGGGGTTCCTACGAGCAGTACTTC
d_call: -; clone_size: few; v_call: TRBV10-3; j_call: TRBJ2-7; cdr3_aa: CAISESNRNYEQYF; cdr3_nt: TGTGCCATCAGTGAGTCTAATAGAAACTACGAGCAGTACTTC
d_call: TRBD1; clone_size: -; v_call: TRBV7-6; j_call: TRBJ2-1; cdr3_aa: CASSLWPRDRGYNEQFF; cdr3_nt: TGTGCCAGCAGCCTATGGCCCCGGGACAGGGGTTACAATGAGCAGTTCTTC
d_call: TRBD1; clone_size: -; v_call: TRBV5-1; j_call: TRBJ2-3; cdr3_aa: CASSPDRQGGTDTQYF; cdr3_nt: TGCGCCAGCAGCCCGGACCGACAGGGTGGGACAGATACGCAGTATTTT
d_call: -; clone_size: -; v_call: TRBV25-1; j_call: TRBJ2-3; cdr3_aa: CASSEPETRTDTQYF; cdr3_nt: TGTGCCAGCAGTGAGCCGGAGACCCGCACAGATACGCAGTATTTT